This T cell receptor beta chain derives from a study of blood T cell repertoires in COVID-19. Study summary: Samples came from the United States, Italy and Spain, spanning acute and convalescent COVID-19. The cDNA or gDNA used as material had been derived from T cells, B-cell-depleted T cells, or PBMCs.

The table lists this clone with a few counts. In the authors' workflow: Estimated nucleated cell counts came from reference gene primer amplification. Generated by immunoSEQ multiplex PCR, the TCRdb table keeps only in-frame clones and is missing some. V and J calls and clone size are copied from that table; D and trimming were computed from the DNA. The repertoire has some 140,000 clones, approximately 80% of them found once; the top ten carry around 10%. The receptor's source is a woman aged 55 to 70 with COVID-19, enrolled during active disease. The sample comprised peripheral blood.

CDR3 sequence reads: CASSMQGAIYEQYF. CDR3 bases: TGTGCCAGTAGTATGCAGGGGGCGATTTACGAGCAGTACTTC. J is TRBJ2-7 and V is TRBV19, with 8 bases matching TRBD1. This CDR3 is built from 14 residues. Germline CDR1 LNHDA, CDR2 SQIVND (reference sequence). Trimming took 3 bases from V and 4 from J; bases not matched to a gene: 5.